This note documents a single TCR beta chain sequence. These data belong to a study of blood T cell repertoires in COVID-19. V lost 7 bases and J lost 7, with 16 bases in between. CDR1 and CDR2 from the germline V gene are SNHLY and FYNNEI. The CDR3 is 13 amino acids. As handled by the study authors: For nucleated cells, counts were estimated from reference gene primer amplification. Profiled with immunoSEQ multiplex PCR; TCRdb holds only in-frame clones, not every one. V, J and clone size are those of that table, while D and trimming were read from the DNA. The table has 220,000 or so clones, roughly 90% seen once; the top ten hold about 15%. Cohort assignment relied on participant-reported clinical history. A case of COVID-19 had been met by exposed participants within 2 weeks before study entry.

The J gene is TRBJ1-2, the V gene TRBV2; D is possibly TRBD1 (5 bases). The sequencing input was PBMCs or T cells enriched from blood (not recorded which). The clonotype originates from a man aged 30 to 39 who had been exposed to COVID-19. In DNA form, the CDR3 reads TGTGCCAGCAATACGAAGAGCGGGGGTGGCTACACCTTC. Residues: CASNTKSGGGYTF.